Listed below are T cell receptor beta chains from one sample, sequenced in a study of shared clonotypes between healthy human individuals. TCRdb keeps only in-frame clones here, not all; method: immunoSEQ multiplex PCR. Altogether about 1 million clones are present, under 80% being singletons, with the ten largest covering about 1.5%. Sequencing input: memory CD4+ T cells sorted from blood. The receptor source for this set is a man aged 18 to 29 in good health. Both conserved end residues are part of each CDR3. D genes are given only for firm matches.

J gene | CDR3 length | D gene | V gene | CDR3 protein
TRBJ2-7 | 11 | NA | TRBV10-3 | CAISDPYEQYF
TRBJ2-7 | 13 | TRBD2 | TRBV30 | CAWSGAGEYEQYF
TRBJ2-3 | 15 | NA | TRBV7-2 | CASRALAPYTDTQYF
TRBJ2-3 | 15 | TRBD1 | TRBV5-1 | CASSLGQGSTDTQYF
TRBJ2-3 | 14 | NA | TRBV10-1 | CASSDGGPLDTQYF
TRBJ2-1 | 12 | TRBD2 | TRBV25-1 | CASSVLTGRKFF
TRBJ2-2 | 15 | TRBD1 | TRBV6-1 | CASSPSTGGTGELFF
TRBJ1-2 | 13 | TRBD1 | TRBV29-1 | CSFRTGGPQGYTF
TRBJ1-6 | 15 | NA | TRBV5-4 | CASSRSGTYNSPLHF
TRBJ1-1 | 16 | NA | TRBV11-3 | CASSLDGRGGQDEAFF
TRBJ2-7 | 13 | NA | TRBV30 | CAWSVHQGSEQYF
TRBJ1-1 | 15 | NA | TRBV30 | CAWSTPTGLNTEAFF
TRBJ2-2 | 17 | NA | TRBV5-1 | CASSLPTGFANTGELFF
TRBJ2-7 | 16 | TRBD2 | TRBV7-2 | CASSPGGLAGLYEQYF
TRBJ2-2 | 16 | NA | TRBV5-1 | CASSLGGADKTGELFF
TRBJ2-7 | 11 | NA | TRBV20-1 | CSARADPEQYF
TRBJ2-2 | 15 | NA | TRBV19 | CASKPTAANTGELFF
TRBJ1-1 | 15 | NA | TRBV7-2 | CASSFRAWGDTEAFF
TRBJ1-1 | 13 | NA | TRBV7-2 | CASSFVGSTEAFF
TRBJ1-5 | 15 | NA | TRBV5-1 | CASSLGGPSNQPQHF
TRBJ1-5 | 14 | TRBD1 | TRBV5-8 | CASRDDRGDQPQHF
TRBJ2-5 | 13 | NA | TRBV10-3 | CAISGSRQETQYF
TRBJ1-6 | 15 | NA | TRBV19 | CASSTRGQLGSPLHF
TRBJ2-7 | 13 | NA | TRBV10-1 | CASRDTSAYEQYF
TRBJ1-1 | 11 | NA | TRBV2 | CASGSGVQAFF
TRBJ2-5 | 14 | TRBD2 | TRBV30 | CAWSGGTSIQTQYF
TRBJ2-5 | 15 | TRBD1 | TRBV18 | CASSPLAGTEETQYF
TRBJ1-1 | 14 | NA | TRBV30 | CAWSAGTGNTEAFF
TRBJ1-5 | 15 | TRBD1 | TRBV10-3 | CAIRKGQGIDQPQHF
TRBJ1-3 | 12 | NA | TRBV19 | CASMSSGNTIYF
TRBJ2-5 | 15 | TRBD1 | TRBV18 | CASSPQRQGRETQYF
TRBJ2-2 | 15 | TRBD2 | TRBV5-1 | CASSQGLAGAGELFF
TRBJ2-7 | 15 | TRBD2 | TRBV19 | CASSLREGPSYEQYF
TRBJ1-2 | 11 | NA | TRBV28 | CASSWSKGYTF
TRBJ2-5 | 16 | NA | TRBV4-2 | CASSQEGSRDQETQYF
TRBJ1-2 | 16 | NA | TRBV19 | CASKGGLGEPRHGYTF
TRBJ1-5 | 13 | NA | TRBV19 | CASSIEGNQPQHF
TRBJ2-5 | 13 | NA | TRBV9 | CASSVGGRETQYF
TRBJ2-2 | 16 | TRBD2 | TRBV10-3 | CAISDKAGGNTGELFF
TRBJ2-3 | 14 | NA | TRBV5-4 | CASSQRGSTDTQYF
TRBJ1-1 | 14 | NA | TRBV6-6 | CAVISNQMNTEAFF
TRBJ1-4 | 16 | TRBD1 | TRBV6-1 | CASSESMSGGNEKLFF
TRBJ2-3 | 16 | NA | TRBV11-3 | CASSLGNPGSTDTQYF
TRBJ1-4 | 13 | NA | TRBV4-2 | CASSQDTLKELFF
TRBJ2-6 | 19 | NA | TRBV23-1 | CASKFGGSLGCFGANVLTF
TRBJ2-7 | 14 | NA | TRBV18 | CASSPPNLGDEQYF
TRBJ1-4 | 13 | NA | TRBV6-6 | CASSRDTNEKLFF
TRBJ1-2 | 11 | NA | TRBV20-1 | CSATTGYGYTF
TRBJ2-4 | 13 | NA | TRBV10-3 | CAISHRTENIQYF
TRBJ2-3 | 16 | TRBD2 | TRBV2 | CASSRLTSGSADTQYF
TRBJ1-2 | 15 | NA | TRBV5-1 | CASSPLQGRNYGYTF
TRBJ1-6 | 18 | NA | TRBV9 | CASSAGDGSSSYNSPLHF
TRBJ1-3 | 13 | NA | TRBV7-2 | CASSTGLGNTIYF
TRBJ1-1 | 15 | NA | TRBV29-1 | CSIRGLGGKNTEAFF
TRBJ2-2 | 12 | NA | TRBV30 | CAWSERTGELFF
TRBJ2-7 | 15 | NA | TRBV7-2 | CASSPKGSATREQYF
TRBJ1-2 | 15 | NA | TRBV27 | CASGRGPPTNYGYTF
TRBJ2-2 | 15 | NA | TRBV5-8 | CASSLAVGGPGELFF